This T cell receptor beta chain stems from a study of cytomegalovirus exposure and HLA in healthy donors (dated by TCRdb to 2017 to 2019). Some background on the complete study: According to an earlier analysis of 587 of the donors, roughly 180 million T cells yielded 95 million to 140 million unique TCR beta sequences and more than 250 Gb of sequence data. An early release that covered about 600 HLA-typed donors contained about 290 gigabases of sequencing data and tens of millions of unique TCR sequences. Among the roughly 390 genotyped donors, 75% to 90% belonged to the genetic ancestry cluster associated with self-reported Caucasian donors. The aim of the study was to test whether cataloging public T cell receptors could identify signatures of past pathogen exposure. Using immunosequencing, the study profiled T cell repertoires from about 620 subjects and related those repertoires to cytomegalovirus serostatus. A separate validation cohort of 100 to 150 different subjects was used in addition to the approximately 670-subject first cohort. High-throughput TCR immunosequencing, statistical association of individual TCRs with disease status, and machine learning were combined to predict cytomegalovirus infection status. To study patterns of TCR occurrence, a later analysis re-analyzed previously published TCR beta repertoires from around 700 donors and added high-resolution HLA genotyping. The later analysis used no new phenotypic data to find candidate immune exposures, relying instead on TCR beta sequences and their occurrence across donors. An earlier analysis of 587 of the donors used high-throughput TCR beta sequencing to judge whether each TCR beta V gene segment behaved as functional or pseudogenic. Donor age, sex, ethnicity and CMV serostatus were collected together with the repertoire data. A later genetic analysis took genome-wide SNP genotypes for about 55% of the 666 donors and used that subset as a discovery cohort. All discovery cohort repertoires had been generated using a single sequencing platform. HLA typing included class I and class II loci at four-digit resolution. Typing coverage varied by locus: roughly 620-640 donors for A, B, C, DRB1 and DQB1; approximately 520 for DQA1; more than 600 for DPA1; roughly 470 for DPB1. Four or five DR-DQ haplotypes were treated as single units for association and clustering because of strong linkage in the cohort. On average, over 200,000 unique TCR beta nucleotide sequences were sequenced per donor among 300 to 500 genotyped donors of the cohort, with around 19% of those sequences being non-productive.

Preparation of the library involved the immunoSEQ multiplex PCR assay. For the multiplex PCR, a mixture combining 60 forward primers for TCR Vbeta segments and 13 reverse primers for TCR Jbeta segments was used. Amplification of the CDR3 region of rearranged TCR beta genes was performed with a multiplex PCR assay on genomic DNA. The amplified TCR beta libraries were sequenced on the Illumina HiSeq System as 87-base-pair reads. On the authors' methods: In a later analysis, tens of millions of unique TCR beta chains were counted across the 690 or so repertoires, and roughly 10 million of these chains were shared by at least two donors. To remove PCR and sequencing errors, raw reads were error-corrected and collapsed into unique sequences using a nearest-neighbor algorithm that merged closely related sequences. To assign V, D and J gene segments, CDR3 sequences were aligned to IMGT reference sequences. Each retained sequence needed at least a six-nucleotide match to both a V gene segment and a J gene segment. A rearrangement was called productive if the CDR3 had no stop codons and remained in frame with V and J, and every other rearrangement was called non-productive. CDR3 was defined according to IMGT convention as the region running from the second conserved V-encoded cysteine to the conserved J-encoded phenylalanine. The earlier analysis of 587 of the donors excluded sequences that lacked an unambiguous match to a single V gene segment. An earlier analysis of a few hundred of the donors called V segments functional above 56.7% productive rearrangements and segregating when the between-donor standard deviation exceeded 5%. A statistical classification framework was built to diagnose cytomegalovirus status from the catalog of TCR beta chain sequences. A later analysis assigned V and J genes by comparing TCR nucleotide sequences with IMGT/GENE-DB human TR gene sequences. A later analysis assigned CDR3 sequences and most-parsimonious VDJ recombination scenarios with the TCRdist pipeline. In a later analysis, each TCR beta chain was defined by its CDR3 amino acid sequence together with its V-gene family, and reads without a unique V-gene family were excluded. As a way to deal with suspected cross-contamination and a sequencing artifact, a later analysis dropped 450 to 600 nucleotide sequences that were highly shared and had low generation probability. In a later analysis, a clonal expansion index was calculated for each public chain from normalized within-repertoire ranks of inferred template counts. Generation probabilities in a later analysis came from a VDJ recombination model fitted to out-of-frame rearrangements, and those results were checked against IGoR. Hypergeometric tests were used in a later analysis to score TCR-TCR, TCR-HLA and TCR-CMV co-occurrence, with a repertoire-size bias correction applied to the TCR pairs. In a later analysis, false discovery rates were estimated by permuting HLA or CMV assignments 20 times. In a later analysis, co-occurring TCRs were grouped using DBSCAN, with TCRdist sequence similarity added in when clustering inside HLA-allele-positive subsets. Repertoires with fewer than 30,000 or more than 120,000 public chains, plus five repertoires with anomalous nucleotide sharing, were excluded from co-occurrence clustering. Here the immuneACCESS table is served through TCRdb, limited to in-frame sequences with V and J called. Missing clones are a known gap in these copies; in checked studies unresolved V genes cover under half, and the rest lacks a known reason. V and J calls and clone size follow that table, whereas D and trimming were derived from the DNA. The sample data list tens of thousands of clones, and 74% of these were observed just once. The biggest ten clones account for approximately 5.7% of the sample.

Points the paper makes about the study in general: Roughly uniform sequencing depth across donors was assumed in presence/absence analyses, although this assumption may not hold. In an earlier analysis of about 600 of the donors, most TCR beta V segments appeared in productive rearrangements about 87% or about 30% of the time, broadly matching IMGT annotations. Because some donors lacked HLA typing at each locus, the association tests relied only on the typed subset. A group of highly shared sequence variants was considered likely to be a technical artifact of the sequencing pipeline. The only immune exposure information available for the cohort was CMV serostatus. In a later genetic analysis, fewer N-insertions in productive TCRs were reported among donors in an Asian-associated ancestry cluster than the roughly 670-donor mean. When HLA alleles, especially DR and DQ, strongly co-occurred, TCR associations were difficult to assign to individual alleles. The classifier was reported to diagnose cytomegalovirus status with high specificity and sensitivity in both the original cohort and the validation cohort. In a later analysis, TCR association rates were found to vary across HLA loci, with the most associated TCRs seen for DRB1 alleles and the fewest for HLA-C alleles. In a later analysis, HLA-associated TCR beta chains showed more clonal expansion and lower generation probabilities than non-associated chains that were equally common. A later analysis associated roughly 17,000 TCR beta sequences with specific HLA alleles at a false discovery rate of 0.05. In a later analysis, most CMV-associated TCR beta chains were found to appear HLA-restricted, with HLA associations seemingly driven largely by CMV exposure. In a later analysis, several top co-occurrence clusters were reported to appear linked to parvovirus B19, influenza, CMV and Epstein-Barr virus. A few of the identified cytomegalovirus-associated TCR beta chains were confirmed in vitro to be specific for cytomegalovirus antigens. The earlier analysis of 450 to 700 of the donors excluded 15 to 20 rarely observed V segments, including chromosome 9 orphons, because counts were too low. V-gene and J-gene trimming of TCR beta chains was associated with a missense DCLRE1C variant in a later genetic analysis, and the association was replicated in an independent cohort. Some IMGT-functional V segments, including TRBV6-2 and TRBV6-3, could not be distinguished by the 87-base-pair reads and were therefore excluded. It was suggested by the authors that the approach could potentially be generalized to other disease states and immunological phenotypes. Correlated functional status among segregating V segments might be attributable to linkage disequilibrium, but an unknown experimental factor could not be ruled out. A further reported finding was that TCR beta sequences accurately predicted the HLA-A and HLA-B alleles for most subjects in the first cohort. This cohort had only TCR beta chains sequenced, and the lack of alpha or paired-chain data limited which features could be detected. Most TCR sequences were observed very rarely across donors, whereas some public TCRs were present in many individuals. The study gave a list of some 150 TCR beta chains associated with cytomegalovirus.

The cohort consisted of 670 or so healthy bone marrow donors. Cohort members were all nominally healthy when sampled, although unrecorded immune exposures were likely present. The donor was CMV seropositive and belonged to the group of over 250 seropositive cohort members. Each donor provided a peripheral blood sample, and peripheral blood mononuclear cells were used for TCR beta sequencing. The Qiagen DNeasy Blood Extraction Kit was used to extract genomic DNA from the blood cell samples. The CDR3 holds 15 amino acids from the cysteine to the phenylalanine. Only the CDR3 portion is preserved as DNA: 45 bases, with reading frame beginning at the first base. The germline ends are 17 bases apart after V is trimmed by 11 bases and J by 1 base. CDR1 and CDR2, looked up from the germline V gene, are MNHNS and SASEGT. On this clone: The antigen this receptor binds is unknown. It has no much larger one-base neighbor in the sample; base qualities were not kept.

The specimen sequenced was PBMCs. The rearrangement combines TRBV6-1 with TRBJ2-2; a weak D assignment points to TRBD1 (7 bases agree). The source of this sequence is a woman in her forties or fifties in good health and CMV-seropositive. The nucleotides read TGTGCCGGATTCGGGGGACAGCAGAACACCGGGGAGCTGTTTTTT. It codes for CAGFGGQQNTGELFF.